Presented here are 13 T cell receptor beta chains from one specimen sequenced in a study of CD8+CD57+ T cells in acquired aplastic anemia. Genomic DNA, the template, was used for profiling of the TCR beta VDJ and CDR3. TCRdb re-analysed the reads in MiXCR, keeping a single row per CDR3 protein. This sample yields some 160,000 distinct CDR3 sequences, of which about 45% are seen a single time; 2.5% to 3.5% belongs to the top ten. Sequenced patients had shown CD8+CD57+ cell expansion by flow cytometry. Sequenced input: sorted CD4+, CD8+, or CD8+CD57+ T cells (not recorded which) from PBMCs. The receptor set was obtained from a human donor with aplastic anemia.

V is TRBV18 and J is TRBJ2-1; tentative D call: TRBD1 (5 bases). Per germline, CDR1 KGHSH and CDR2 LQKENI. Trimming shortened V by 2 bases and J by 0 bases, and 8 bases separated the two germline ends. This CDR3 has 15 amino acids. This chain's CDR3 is CASSPRQTSYNEQFF. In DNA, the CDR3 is TGTGCCAGCTCACCAAGACAGACCTCCTACAATGAGCAGTTCTTC.

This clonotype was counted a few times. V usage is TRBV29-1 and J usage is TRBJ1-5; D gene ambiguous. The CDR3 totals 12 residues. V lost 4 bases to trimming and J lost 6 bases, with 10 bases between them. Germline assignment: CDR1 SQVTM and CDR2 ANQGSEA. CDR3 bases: TGCAGCGTTGGGGCCAAAGGTCAGCCCCAGCATTTT. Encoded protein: CSVGAKGQPQHF.

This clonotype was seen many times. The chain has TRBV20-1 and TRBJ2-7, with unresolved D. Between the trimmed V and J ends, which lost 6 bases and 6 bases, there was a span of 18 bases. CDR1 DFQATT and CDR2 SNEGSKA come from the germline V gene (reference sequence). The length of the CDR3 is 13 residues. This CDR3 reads CSAPALGVSEQYF. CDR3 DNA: TGCAGTGCCCCCGCCCTTGGGGTATCCGAGCAGTACTTC.

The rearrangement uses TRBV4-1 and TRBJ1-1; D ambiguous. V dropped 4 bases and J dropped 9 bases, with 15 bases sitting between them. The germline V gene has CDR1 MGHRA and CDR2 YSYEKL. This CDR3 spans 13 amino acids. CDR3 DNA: TGCGCCAGCAGCCCGCAATTACGGGAGCAAGCTTTCTTT. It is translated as CASSPQLREQAFF.

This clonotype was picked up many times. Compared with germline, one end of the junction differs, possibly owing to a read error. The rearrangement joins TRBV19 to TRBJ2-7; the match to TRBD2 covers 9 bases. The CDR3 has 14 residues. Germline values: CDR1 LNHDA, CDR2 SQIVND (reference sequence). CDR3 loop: CASSVLAGSFEQYF. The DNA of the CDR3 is TGTGCCAGTAGTGTACTAGCGGGTTCCTTCGAGCAGTACTTC. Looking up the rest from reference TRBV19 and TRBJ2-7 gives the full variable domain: DGGITQSPKYLFRKEGQNVTLSCEQNLNHDAMYWYRQDPGQGLRLIYYSQIVNDFQKGDIAEGYSVSREKKESFPLTVTSAQKNPTAFYLCASSVLAGSFEQYFGPGTRLTVT.

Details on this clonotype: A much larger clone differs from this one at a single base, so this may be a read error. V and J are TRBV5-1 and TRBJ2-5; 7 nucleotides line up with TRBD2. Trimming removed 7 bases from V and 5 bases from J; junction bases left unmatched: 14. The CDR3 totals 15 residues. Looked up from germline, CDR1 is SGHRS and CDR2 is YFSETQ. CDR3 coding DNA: TGCGCCAGCGGCATGTTCGACGGGGAGGGGGAGACCCAGTACTTC. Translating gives CASGMFDGEGETQYF.

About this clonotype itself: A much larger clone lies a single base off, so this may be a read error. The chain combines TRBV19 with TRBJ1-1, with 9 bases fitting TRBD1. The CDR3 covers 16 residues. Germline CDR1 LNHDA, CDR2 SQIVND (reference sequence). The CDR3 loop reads CASSIGLGQGRTVAFF. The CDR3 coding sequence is TGTGCCAGTAGTATCGGTTTAGGACAGGGGAGGACTGTAGCTTTCTTT.

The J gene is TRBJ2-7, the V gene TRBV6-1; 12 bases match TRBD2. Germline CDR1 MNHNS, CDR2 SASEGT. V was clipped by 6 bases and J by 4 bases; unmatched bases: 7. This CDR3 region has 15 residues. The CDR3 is CASRRLAGENYEQYF. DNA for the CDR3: TGTGCCAGCAGAAGACTAGCGGGAGAAAATTACGAGCAGTACTTC.

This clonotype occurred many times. The CDR3 nucleotides are TGTGCCAGCAGTTCCATAGCGGGAGCCCCTTCCTACGAGCAGTACTTC. Its protein product is CASSSIAGAPSYEQYF. The rearrangement links TRBV12-3 or TRBV12-4 to TRBJ2-7, with 9 bases matching TRBD2. The CDR3 covers 16 residues. V shed 4 bases, J shed 1 base, and the junction held 8 bases outside the gene matches.

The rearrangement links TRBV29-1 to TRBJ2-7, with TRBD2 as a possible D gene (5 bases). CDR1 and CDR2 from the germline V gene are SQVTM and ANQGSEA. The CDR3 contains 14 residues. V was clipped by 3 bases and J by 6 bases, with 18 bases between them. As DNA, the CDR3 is TGCAGCGTTGATGTTAACAGTCCCGCGGGCGAGCAGTACTTC. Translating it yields CSVDVNSPAGEQYF.

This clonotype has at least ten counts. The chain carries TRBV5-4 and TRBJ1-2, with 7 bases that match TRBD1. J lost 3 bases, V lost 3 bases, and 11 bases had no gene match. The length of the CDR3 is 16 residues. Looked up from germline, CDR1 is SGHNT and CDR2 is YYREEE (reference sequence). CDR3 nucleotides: TGTGCCAGCAGCTCAGAAGAGAGGACAGGTGACTATGGCTACACCTTC. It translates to CASSSEERTGDYGYTF.

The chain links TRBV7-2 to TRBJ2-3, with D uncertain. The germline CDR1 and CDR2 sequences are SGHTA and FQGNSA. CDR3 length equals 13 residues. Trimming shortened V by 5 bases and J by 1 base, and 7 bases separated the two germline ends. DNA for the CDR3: TGTGCCAGCAGCACCGGTCGCACAGATACGCAGTATTTT. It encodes CASSTGRTDTQYF.

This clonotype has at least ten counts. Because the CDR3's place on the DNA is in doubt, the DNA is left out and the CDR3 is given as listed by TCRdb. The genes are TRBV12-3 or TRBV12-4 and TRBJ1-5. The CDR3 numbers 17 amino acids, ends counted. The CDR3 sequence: CASSSSIGFYSNQPQHF.